Listed below are T cell receptor beta chains from one sample, sequenced in a study of graft-versus-host responses after intestinal transplantation. For these receptors, no antigen is known. Some clones are missing from TCRdb's copy, which holds only in-frame ones; the method was immunoSEQ multiplex PCR. Of 95,000 to 110,000 clones listed, 87% were seen once; the top ten hold roughly 0.71%. Sequencing used unstimulated CD4+ T cells sorted from spleen or lymph node cells, obtained before transplant. All receptors come from a human donor who was the organ donor for an intestinal transplant. CDR3s include the opening cysteine and the closing phenylalanine or tryptophan. Each record gives: D gene, V gene, J gene, clone size, CDR3 protein, CDR3 DNA. D genes are given only for firm matches. Part of the rows lack a size; the others show once, few, many or a class for expanded clones.

NA	TRBV6-1	TRBJ2-7	NA	CASSEGWREQYF	TGTGCCAGCAGTGAAGGATGGCGGGAGCAGTACTTC
TRBD2	TRBV5-5	TRBJ2-3	NA	CASSLGGLSTDTQYF	TGTGCCAGCAGCTTGGGGGGACTAAGCACAGATACGCAGTATTTT
TRBD2	TRBV10-1	TRBJ2-5	NA	CASRRLLVAGGLEQETQYF	TGCGCCAGCAGACGACTCTTGGTGGCGGGAGGGCTTGAACAAGAGACCCAGTACTTC
NA	TRBV9	TRBJ1-3	NA	CASSPDGGGNTIYF	TGTGCCAGCAGCCCTGATGGGGGAGGAAACACCATATATTTT
TRBD1	TRBV9	TRBJ1-1	NA	CARPRQGDDGFF	TGTGCCAGACCCCGACAGGGGGACGATGGTTTCTTT
NA	TRBV10-3	TRBJ2-7	NA	CAIRDTYEQYF	TGTGCCATCAGGGACACCTACGAGCAGTACTTC
NA	TRBV5-4	TRBJ2-5	NA	CASSGDGGRETQYF	TGTGCCAGCAGCGGGGACGGAGGCAGGGAGACCCAGTACTTC
NA	TRBV5-1	TRBJ2-7	NA	CASRLGEGAGEQYF	TGCGCCAGCAGATTGGGGGAAGGGGCAGGGGAGCAGTACTTC
TRBD1	TRBV5-1	TRBJ2-4	NA	CASSRALGQVQLLAKNIQYF	TGCGCCAGCAGCCGGGCCCTGGGACAGGTCCAACTACTAGCCAAAAACATTCAGTACTTC
NA	TRBV7-9	TRBJ1-2	once	CASSLEIYGPYGYTF	TGTGCCAGCAGCTTAGAAATCTACGGACCCTATGGCTACACCTTC
TRBD2	TRBV9	TRBJ2-1	NA	CASSETSGSYNEQFF	TGTGCCAGCAGCGAGACTAGCGGCTCCTACAATGAGCAGTTCTTC
NA	TRBV6-5	TRBJ2-1	NA	CASSVRGPTYNEQFF	TGTGCCAGCAGTGTCAGGGGACCTACTTACAATGAGCAGTTCTTC
TRBD1	TRBV6-1	TRBJ2-7	few	CASRETGAAYEQYF	TGTGCCAGCAGGGAAACAGGGGCCGCCTACGAGCAGTACTTC
NA	TRBV19	TRBJ1-1	NA	CASSKGIVNTEAFF	TGTGCCAGTAGCAAGGGGATCGTGAACACTGAAGCTTTCTTT
NA	TRBV10-3	TRBJ1-2	NA	CAISESPWGYGYTF	TGTGCCATCAGTGAGAGTCCGTGGGGGTATGGCTACACCTTC
TRBD1	TRBV5-1	TRBJ2-7	NA	CASSLADRTGNEQYF	TGCGCCAGCAGCTTGGCCGACAGGACAGGGAACGAGCAGTACTTC
TRBD2	TRBV7-6	TRBJ2-3	NA	CASSSAGGEVDTQYF	TGTGCCAGCAGCTCCGCCGGGGGGGAAGTAGATACGCAGTATTTT
NA	TRBV6-5	TRBJ2-3	NA	CASSMAGNTDTQYF	TGTGCCAGCAGTATGGCGGGGAACACAGATACGCAGTATTTT
TRBD1	TRBV7-9	TRBJ1-4	NA	CASSDPGTGEEKLFF	TGTGCCAGCAGCGACCCCGGGACAGGGGAGGAAAAACTGTTTTTT
TRBD2	TRBV19	TRBJ2-5	once	CASRTLAGGQETQYF	TGTGCCAGTCGCACACTAGCGGGGGGCCAAGAGACCCAGTACTTC
TRBD2	TRBV4-1	TRBJ2-1	NA	CASSQDGGRGYNEQFF	TGCGCCAGCAGCCAAGACGGCGGGAGAGGGTACAATGAGCAGTTCTTC
NA	TRBV11-3	TRBJ1-6	NA	CASSLAQLSPLHF	TGTGCCAGCAGCTTAGCTCAATTGTCACCCCTCCACTTT
TRBD2	TRBV7-9	TRBJ2-1	NA	CASSLRTSGIAEQFF	TGTGCCAGCAGCTTACGTACTAGCGGGATAGCTGAGCAGTTCTTC
NA	TRBV6-5	TRBJ1-6	NA	CASSRAVGFNSPLHF	TGTGCCAGCAGCCGGGCCGTTGGCTTTAATTCACCCCTCCACTTT
TRBD1	TRBV4-1	TRBJ1-1	NA	CASSPQGVGNTEAFF	TGCGCCAGCAGCCCTCAGGGGGTAGGGAACACTGAAGCTTTCTTT
NA	TRBV27	TRBJ2-3	once	CASSFYPPGGRGSTQYF	TGTGCCAGCAGTTTCTATCCCCCTGGGGGGCGGGGCAGTACGCAGTATTTT
NA	TRBV4-1	TRBJ1-6	NA	CASSQDRASPLHF	TGCGCCAGCAGCCAAGATCGGGCTTCACCCCTCCACTTT
TRBD2	TRBV15	TRBJ2-7	NA	CATSSRLAGGPNEQYF	TGTGCCACCAGCAGCAGGCTAGCGGGAGGGCCAAACGAGCAGTACTTC
TRBD1	TRBV11-2	TRBJ1-2	NA	CASSERGQGGYTF	TGTGCCAGCAGCGAAAGGGGGCAGGGTGGCTACACCTTC
TRBD1	TRBV9	TRBJ1-6	NA	CASSTRGRDNSPLHF	TGTGCCAGCAGCACTAGGGGGCGGGATAATTCACCCCTCCACTTT
NA	TRBV6-1	TRBJ1-2	NA	CASSSTNYGYTF	TGTGCCAGTTCGTCTACTAACTATGGCTACACCTTC
NA	TRBV19	TRBJ2-7	NA	CASSISRVSYEQYF	TGTGCCAGTAGTATTTCCAGGGTGTCTTACGAGCAGTACTTC
NA	TRBV7-8	TRBJ1-1	NA	CASSPGGGRGTEAFF	TGTGCCAGCAGCCCCGGGGGAGGAAGGGGCACTGAAGCTTTCTTT
TRBD2	TRBV4-1	TRBJ2-3	NA	CASRQTSGDTQYF	TGCGCCAGCAGGCAGACTAGCGGGGATACGCAGTATTTT
TRBD1	TRBV19	TRBJ1-1	NA	CASSPLRQGAMNTEAFF	TGTGCCAGTAGTCCCCTCCGACAGGGGGCCATGAACACTGAAGCTTTCTTT
NA	TRBV6-5	TRBJ1-1	NA	CASSSRRRTEAFF	TGTGCCAGCAGTTCCCGAAGGAGGACTGAAGCTTTCTTT